This T cell receptor beta chain is from a study of blood T cell repertoires in COVID-19. Profiling relied on immunoSEQ multiplex PCR, and the TCRdb table lists in-frame clones only, not all of them. The sample carries some 220,000 clones, around 82% recorded once. This CDR3 has 16 amino acids. V lost 5 bases and J lost 6, with 17 bases in between. Germline CDR1 SEHNR, CDR2 FQNEAQ (reference sequence). The chain links TRBV7-9 to TRBJ1-6; a possible D gene is TRBD1 (6 bases). The sequence was collected from a woman in her 70s with acute or convalescent COVID-19. The sequencing input was peripheral blood. This CDR3 is CASSPSRGQLNSPLHF. CDR3 DNA: TGTGCCAGCAGCCCTTCCCGAGGACAGCTTAATTCACCCCTCCACTTT.